This entry lists 30 T cell receptor beta chains sequenced from one sample in a study of blood T cell repertoires in COVID-19. Measured with immunoSEQ multiplex PCR; TCRdb has only the in-frame clones, and not every one. The data hold about 270,000 clones, with approximately 92% observed a single time. Sequencing input: PBMCs or T cells enriched from blood (not recorded which). These receptors came from a woman aged 18-29 years who had recovered from COVID-19.

CDR3 in amino acids: CASSTLAGNGLDEQFF. The CDR3 DNA follows: TGTGCCAGTAGTACTCTAGCGGGGAATGGCTTGGATGAGCAGTTCTTC. The V call is TRBV19, the J call TRBJ2-1; 9 bases are a match to TRBD2. CDR3 size: 16 residues. Unmatched junction bases numbered 12, after V lost 4 bases and J lost 8 bases. Germline lookup yields CDR1 LNHDA and CDR2 SQIVND (reference sequence).

The gene calls are TRBV9 and TRBJ2-3, with D perhaps matching TRBD2 (7 bases). V was pared by 4 bases and J by 5 bases, with 20 bases between. The germline V gene has CDR1 SGDLS and CDR2 YYNGEE. CDR3 length: 16 residues. CDR3 sequence: CASSTGGASGVDTQYF. CDR3 nucleotide sequence: TGTGCCAGCAGCACTGGGGGGGCAAGTGGCGTAGATACGCAGTATTTT.

The V and J genes are TRBV7-2 and TRBJ1-3, with D perhaps matching TRBD1 (6 bases). V lost 5 bases, J lost 4 bases, and 12 bases lay in between. Germline values: CDR1 SGHTA, CDR2 FQGNSA. The length of the CDR3 is 14 residues. The CDR3 sequence: CASSGQGLGNTIYF. The DNA for the CDR3 is TGTGCCAGCAGCGGTCAGGGGTTAGGAAACACCATATATTTT.

The chain is built from TRBV5-4 and TRBJ2-3, with D possibly matching TRBD1 (5 bases). The germline V gene has CDR1 SGHNT and CDR2 YYREEE (reference sequence). V was trimmed by 1 base and J by 3 bases, leaving 6 bases between them. The CDR3 extends over 13 amino acids. The CDR3 nucleotides are TGTGCCAGCAGCTTGAGGGGTACAGATACGCAGTATTTT. This codes for CASSLRGTDTQYF.

The chain recombines TRBV7-8 with TRBJ1-2; a weak D match, TRBD1 (5 bases). This CDR3 comprises 17 residues. Germline CDR1 reads SGHVS; CDR2 reads FQNEAQ. Trimming pared 5 bases from V and 0 bases from J, leaving 19 bases between. The CDR3 DNA follows: TGTGCCAGCAGCCGCGCTCCCGGGGGAGTAACTAACTATGGCTACACCTTC. It translates to CASSRAPGGVTNYGYTF. Filled out from reference TRBV7-8 and TRBJ1-2, the complete variable domain reads GAGVSQSPRYKVAKRGQDVALRCDPISGHVSLFWYQQALGQGPEFLTYFQNEAQLDKSGLPSDRFFAERPEGSVSTLKIQRTQQEDSAVYLCASSRAPGGVTNYGYTFGSGTRLTVV.

The rearrangement links TRBV6-4 to TRBJ2-3; 7 nucleotides line up with TRBD2. Germline CDR1 and CDR2: MRHNA and SNTAGT. The CDR3 contains 14 residues. V lost 5 bases, J lost 6 bases, and 8 bases stayed unmatched. The CDR3 spells CASSSGLDVDTQYF. CDR3 coding DNA: TGTGCCAGCAGTTCCGGACTAGACGTGGATACGCAGTATTTT.

This clone was counted a few times. Written as DNA, the CDR3 is TGTGCCTGGAGTGTAAAGGCAGGGGAAGGTGGAAAACTGTTTTTT. Amino acids: CAWSVKAGEGGKLFF. The V gene is TRBV30, the J gene TRBJ1-4; a weak D match, TRBD1 (6 bases). Germline V gives CDR1 GTSNPN, CDR2 SVGIG (reference sequence). The CDR3 extends over 15 amino acids. The ends were cut back, 0 bases at V and 10 bases at J, with 18 bases in the middle.

The chain has TRBV10-3 and TRBJ2-7, with D possibly TRBD2 on 7 matching bases. The CDR3 extends over 16 amino acids. The V end was cut by 4 bases, the J end by 3 bases, with 19 bases between. CDR1 is ENHRY, CDR2 SYGVKD, per germline. The CDR3 DNA follows: TGTGCCATCAGTGGGGTGGCGGGGGACAAAGGCTACGAGCAGTACTTC. This sequence encodes CAISGVAGDKGYEQYF.

This chain uses TRBV3-1 (or the pseudogene TRBV3-2) with TRBJ2-7; tentative D call: TRBD1 (5 bases). V lost 8 bases and J lost 11, with 13 bases in between. This CDR3 comprises 10 residues. CDR1 is LGHDT and CDR2 is YNNKEL in the germline V gene (reference sequence). The chain's CDR3 is CASSHQGKYF. The CDR3 DNA is TGTGCCAGCTCTCACCAGGGAAAGTACTTC.

CDR3 sequence (DNA): TGCGCCAGCAGCTACGCTGGGGGGACCGGGGAGCTGTTTTTT. It encodes CASSYAGGTGELFF. V usage is TRBV5-1 and J usage is TRBJ2-2, with TRBD2 as a possible D gene (6 bases). V shed 3 bases and J shed 5 bases, with 11 bases lying between them. Germline V gene lookup returns CDR1 SGHRS and CDR2 YFSETQ. The CDR3 is 14 amino acids.

This chain joins TRBV5-1 and TRBJ2-3, with TRBD2 identical over 9 bases. V was clipped by 9 bases and J by 0 bases; unmatched bases: 8. The CDR3 has 15 amino acids. Germline CDR1 reads SGHRS; CDR2 reads YFSETQ. The CDR3 here is CATSSGGHSTDTQYF. CDR3 DNA sequence: TGCGCCACTTCAAGCGGGGGGCACAGCACAGATACGCAGTATTTT.

The chain combines TRBV5-1 with TRBJ1-1; D unresolved. V shed 3 bases and J shed 2 bases, with 8 bases lying between them. The germline V gene encodes CDR1 SGHRS and CDR2 YFSETQ. The CDR3 consists of 13 residues. CDR3 sequence: CASSSNSNTEAFF. In DNA, the CDR3 is TGCGCCAGCAGCTCCAACAGTAACACTGAAGCTTTCTTT.

The V call is TRBV6-5, the J call TRBJ1-2; 8 nucleotides match TRBD1. CDR3 length equals 14 residues. The germline CDR1 and CDR2 sequences are MNHEY and SVGAGI. V dropped 2 bases and J dropped 8; count of bases not matched to a gene: 7. CDR3 in DNA: TGTGCCAGCAGTTACCGAACAGGGGGATTAGGCTACACCTTC. This sequence encodes CASSYRTGGLGYTF.

The rearrangement joins TRBV5-1 to TRBJ1-1; D may be TRBD1 (5 bases). Germline CDR1 SGHRS, CDR2 YFSETQ. The CDR3 covers 11 residues. The V and J ends lost 1 base and 8 bases respectively, with 6 bases between them. The CDR3 region is CASSLQGEAFF. For the CDR3, the DNA is TGCGCCAGCAGCTTGCAGGGAGAAGCTTTCTTT.

This clone has only one observation. This chain joins TRBV19 and TRBJ1-2; no clear D. The germline V gene has CDR1 LNHDA and CDR2 SQIVND (reference sequence). The CDR3 has 11 amino acids. The V end was cut by 6 bases, the J end by 4 bases, with 6 bases between. CDR3 in amino acids: CASRRGYGYTF. In DNA form, the CDR3 reads TGTGCCAGTAGACGAGGCTATGGCTACACCTTC. Complete variable domain (other parts from reference TRBV19 and TRBJ1-2): DGGITQSPKYLFRKEGQNVTLSCEQNLNHDAMYWYRQDPGQGLRLIYYSQIVNDFQKGDIAEGYSVSREKKESFPLTVTSAQKNPTAFYLCASRRGYGYTFGSGTRLTVV.

This sequence joins TRBV5-6 and TRBJ2-7; weak D call: TRBD1 (6 bases). The V gene's germline CDR1 is SGHDT and CDR2 YYEEEE. The ends were cut back, 2 bases at V and 4 bases at J, with 16 bases in the middle. The CDR3 spans 15 residues. CDR3 bases: TGTGCCAGCAGCTTTCTGGGGGCTGGAACTTACGAGCAGTACTTC. It specifies CASSFLGAGTYEQYF.

The rearrangement links TRBV29-1 to TRBJ2-3; 7 bases map to TRBD2. CDR3 size: 15 residues. Germline V gives CDR1 SQVTM, CDR2 ANQGSEA. V shed 0 bases, J shed 5 bases, and the junction held 8 bases outside the gene matches. CDR3 sequence: CSVEDRSGAQDTQYF. The CDR3 DNA sequence: TGCAGCGTTGAAGATCGGAGCGGGGCCCAAGATACGCAGTATTTT.

The V gene is TRBV28, the J gene TRBJ1-2, with 7 bases that match TRBD1. The germline V gene has CDR1 MDHEN and CDR2 SYDVKM. The CDR3 spans 14 residues. Trimming at V came to 6 bases and at J to 3 bases, leaving 7 bases not matched to a gene. The CDR3 loop reads CASSSGQAHYGYTF. The CDR3 bases are TGTGCCAGCAGCTCCGGACAGGCTCACTATGGCTACACCTTC.

The chain has TRBV10-2 and TRBJ1-2; tentative D call: TRBD1 (6 bases). The V end lost 2 bases, the J end lost 4 bases, and 8 bases lay between the germline ends. Germline loops: CDR1 WSHSY, CDR2 SAAADI. There are 13 residues in the CDR3. The CDR3 DNA reads TGCGCCAGCAGTGAGGCAGGGGCCTATGGCTACACCTTC. This codes for CASSEAGAYGYTF.

This chain uses TRBV7-9 with TRBJ1-2, with TRBD1 matching over 9 bases. Germline V gene sequence: CDR1 SEHNR, CDR2 FQNEAQ (reference sequence). With V trimmed by 5 bases and J by 2 bases, 6 bases remained unmatched. The CDR3 runs to 15 residues. The CDR3 loop is CASSPGQGKNYGYTF. CDR3 coding DNA: TGTGCCAGCAGCCCCGGACAGGGGAAAAACTATGGCTACACCTTC.

The genes are TRBV28 and TRBJ2-4; a weak D match, TRBD1 (6 bases). V was trimmed by 5 bases and J by 0 bases, leaving 20 bases between them. The CDR3 length is 18 residues. CDR1 and CDR2 from the germline V gene are MDHEN and SYDVKM. CDR3 coding DNA: TGTGCCAGCAGTAACCCCGGGACACCTTCCCTAGCCAAAAACATTCAGTACTTC. Residues: CASSNPGTPSLAKNIQYF.

The V call is TRBV5-6, the J call TRBJ1-5; D not certain. CDR3 length: 16 residues. The V gene lost 0 bases and the J gene lost 4 bases, with 14 bases spanning the gap. CDR1 and CDR2 from the germline V gene are SGHDT and YYEEEE. The CDR3 nucleotides read TGTGCCAGCAGCTTGGCCGGGAGGGCAGATAATCAGCCCCAGCATTTT. This encodes CASSLAGRADNQPQHF.

This rearrangement joins TRBV12-3 or TRBV12-4 to TRBJ1-2; 7 nucleotides align to TRBD1. The CDR3 runs 11 residues. V lost 7 bases and J lost 8; bases outside the gene matches: 4. CDR3 loop: CASTQGVGYTF. In nucleotides, the CDR3 is TGTGCCAGCACTCAGGGGGTCGGCTACACCTTC.

Only one count was recorded for this clone. The chain is built from TRBV6-4 and TRBJ2-3, with TRBD2 as a possible D gene (6 bases). Germline V gene lookup returns CDR1 MRHNA and CDR2 SNTAGT. Trimming left V 2 bases short and J 0 bases short, with 9 bases between. The CDR3 covers 15 residues. CDR3 nucleotides: TGTGCCAGCAGTGACACGGGGACTAGCACAGATACGCAGTATTTT. As protein: CASSDTGTSTDTQYF.

This chain connects TRBV18 to TRBJ2-3, with 8 bases fitting TRBD2. Trimming took 3 bases from V and 1 from J; bases not matched to a gene: 0. Germline loops: CDR1 KGHSH, CDR2 LQKENI. CDR3 length: 14 amino acids. This chain's CDR3 is CASSPSGGTDTQYF. The CDR3 DNA reads as TGTGCCAGCTCACCTAGCGGGGGCACAGATACGCAGTATTTT. Filled out from reference TRBV18 and TRBJ2-3, the complete variable domain reads NAGVMQNPRHLVRRRGQEARLRCSPMKGHSHVYWYRQLPEEGLKFMVYLQKENIIDESGMPKERFSAEFPKEGPSILRIQQVVRGDSAAYFCASSPSGGTDTQYFGPGTRLTVL.

This chain links TRBV6-8 with TRBJ1-1; 7 bases agree with TRBD1. The CDR3 totals 16 residues. The trim removed 5 bases at V and 5 bases at J, leaving 14 bases unmatched. Looked up from germline, CDR1 is MNHGY and CDR2 is SAAAGT. The CDR3 DNA is TGTGCCAGCAGTCCCCCGTCGACAGGGTCAGAGACTGAAGCTTTCTTT. This sequence encodes CASSPPSTGSETEAFF.

This clone was counted once. The chain carries TRBV20-1 and TRBJ1-4; perhaps TRBD1 as D (5 bases). The CDR3 runs to 14 residues. Trimming took 3 bases from V and 6 from J, leaving 14 bases between them. Germline V gives CDR1 DFQATT, CDR2 SNEGSKA (reference sequence). CDR3 sequence reads: CSASSREADEKLFF. For the CDR3, the DNA is TGCAGTGCTAGTAGCAGGGAGGCGGATGAAAAACTGTTTTTT.

The CDR3 coding sequence is TGTGCCACCAGCACCGAGGGTAGGGAGAATCAGCCCCAGCATTTT. Translated: CATSTEGRENQPQHF. The V gene is TRBV15, the J gene TRBJ1-5; no clear D gene. The CDR3 is 15 residues long. V was shortened by 4 bases and J by 4 bases, with 14 bases between the two germline ends. CDR1 LNHNV and CDR2 YYDKDF come from the germline V gene (reference sequence).

Here the CDR3 DNA reads TGCGCCAGCAGCCCCTTAGGACTAATGGCCGGGGAGCTGTTTTTT. Translated: CASSPLGLMAGELFF. This sequence joins TRBV4-1 and TRBJ2-2; D possibly corresponds to TRBD2 (6 bases). This CDR3 comprises 15 residues. Trimming stripped 4 bases from V and 6 bases from J, with 15 bases between. CDR1 and CDR2 from the germline V gene are MGHRA and YSYEKL.

CDR3 in amino acids: CAIGVWTGGKAGYTF. Written as DNA, the CDR3 is TGTGCCATTGGGGTTTGGACAGGGGGTAAAGCTGGCTACACCTTC. The genes are TRBV10-3 and TRBJ1-2, with 10 positions matching TRBD1. The germline V gene encodes CDR1 ENHRY and CDR2 SYGVKD. The ends lost 9 bases at V and 7 bases at J; junction bases unmatched: 14. The CDR3 loop spans 15 amino acids.